Below, 32 T cell receptor beta chains from the same sample are listed, as sequenced in a study of blood T cell repertoires in COVID-19. Data came from immunoSEQ multiplex PCR; TCRdb stores just in-frame clones and leaves some out. The sample consists of 300,000 to 400,000 clones, 86% of them appearing once. Sequenced: PBMCs or T cells enriched from blood (not recorded which). The receptors derive from a woman aged 35 to 49 with acute COVID-19.

The gene calls are TRBV19 and TRBJ1-5, with 9 bases lining up with TRBD1. V was pared by 6 bases and J by 4 bases, with 22 bases of the junction left unmatched. The CDR3 length is 20 residues. Germline V lookup: CDR1 LNHDA, CDR2 SQIVND (reference sequence). This CDR3 reads CASSNQVPGQGLRLNQPQHF. CDR3 bases: TGTGCCAGTAGCAACCAAGTACCGGGACAGGGATTGAGGTTAAATCAGCCCCAGCATTTT. Combining the CDR3 with reference TRBV19 and TRBJ1-5 gives the whole variable domain DGGITQSPKYLFRKEGQNVTLSCEQNLNHDAMYWYRQDPGQGLRLIYYSQIVNDFQKGDIAEGYSVSREKKESFPLTVTSAQKNPTAFYLCASSNQVPGQGLRLNQPQHFGDGTRLSIL.

The CDR3 DNA sequence: TGTGCCAGCAGCGGGAGGGGACGGATTTATGGCTACACCTTC. It encodes CASSGRGRIYGYTF. The chain recombines TRBV5-4 with TRBJ1-2; D may be TRBD1 (5 bases). Per the germline V gene, CDR1 is SGHNT and CDR2 is YYREEE (reference sequence). CDR3 size: 14 residues. V dropped 4 bases and J dropped 5 bases, with 15 bases sitting between them.

The chain is built from TRBV4-1 and TRBJ1-1, with D possibly matching TRBD1 (6 bases). This CDR3 comprises 14 residues. V gave up 1 base and J gave up 2 bases, with 8 bases separating them. Looked up from germline, CDR1 is MGHRA and CDR2 is YSYEKL. CDR3 nucleotides: TGCGCCAGCAGCCAAGGGACAGCCAACACTGAAGCTTTCTTT. The encoded protein is CASSQGTANTEAFF.

The chain carries TRBV2 and TRBJ1-5; 10 bases are shared with TRBD1. Germline CDR1 SNHLY, CDR2 FYNNEI. The trim removed 8 bases at V and 6 bases at J, leaving 7 bases unmatched. The CDR3 loop spans 14 amino acids. The CDR3 region has the DNA TGTGCCAGCCGACAGGGGGCGGGTAGTCAGCCCCAGCATTTT. It specifies CASRQGAGSQPQHF.

This chain links TRBV5-1 with TRBJ2-7; 7 bases map to TRBD1. Germline CDR1 and CDR2: SGHRS and YFSETQ. The CDR3 length is 15 residues. With V trimmed by 3 bases and J by 6 bases, 12 bases remained unmatched. In DNA form, the CDR3 reads TGCGCCAGCAGCTGGAGCCAGCAGGGGGTCGGCGAGCAGTACTTC. Translated, it gives CASSWSQQGVGEQYF.

The chain has TRBV18 and TRBJ1-5, with TRBD1 as a possible D gene (6 bases). CDR1 and CDR2 (germline): KGHSH, LQKENI. This CDR3 spans 15 amino acids. V was trimmed by 5 bases and J by 2 bases, leaving 13 bases between them. DNA of the CDR3: TGTGCCAGCTCAACAGGGTCTGGGGGCAATCAGCCCCAGCATTTT. Translating it yields CASSTGSGGNQPQHF.

This chain uses TRBV18 with TRBJ2-6; 7 bases line up with TRBD2. Germline loops: CDR1 KGHSH, CDR2 LQKENI. The junction had 16 bases not matched to a gene; V was cut back by 2 bases and J by 0 bases. This CDR3 has 21 residues. The DNA for the CDR3 is TGTGCCAGCTCACCAGTGGCGCGGGAGACGTTATTAGGCTCTGGGGCCAACGTCCTGACTTTC. It is translated as CASSPVARETLLGSGANVLTF.

The chain combines TRBV7-2 with TRBJ2-7, with D possibly matching TRBD2 (5 bases). Germline V gene sequence: CDR1 SGHTA, CDR2 FQGNSA. V lost 5 bases, J lost 3 bases, and 20 bases lay in between. The CDR3 is 16 residues long. CDR3 nucleotide sequence: TGTGCCAGCAGCCCGGGGTCTAGTATCCCCCTCTACGAGCAGTACTTC. Its translation is CASSPGSSIPLYEQYF. The whole variable domain, remainder taken from reference TRBV7-2 and TRBJ2-7, is GAGVSQSPSNKVTEKGKDVELRCDPISGHTALYWYRQSLGQGLEFLIYFQGNSAPDKSGLPSDRFSAERTGGSVSTLTIQRTQQEDSAVYLCASSPGSSIPLYEQYFGPGTRLTVT.

Note on this clone: This same CDR3 is encoded by further DNA sequences in the sample. The gene calls are TRBV7-2 and TRBJ2-7; D remains ambiguous. The CDR3 has 11 amino acids. With 5 bases removed from V and 0 bases from J, the gap between germline ends came to 2 bases. CDR1 is SGHTA, CDR2 FQGNSA, per germline. CDR3 amino acids: CASSRSYEQYF. The CDR3 DNA reads as TGTGCCAGCAGCCGCTCCTACGAGCAGTACTTC.

This clone has only one observation. The rearrangement uses TRBV28 and TRBJ2-7, with TRBD1 matching over 7 bases. J gave up 2 bases and V 7 bases, and 8 bases lay outside the gene matches. CDR1 MDHEN and CDR2 SYDVKM come from the germline V gene. This CDR3 has 14 amino acids. The CDR3 sequence is CASMGQPTTYEQYF. CDR3 nucleotide sequence: TGTGCCAGCATGGGACAGCCGACGACCTACGAGCAGTACTTC.

V and J are TRBV11-2 and TRBJ2-3; D ambiguous. The V and J ends lost 6 bases and 6 bases respectively, with 22 bases between them. Per the germline V gene, CDR1 is SGHAT and CDR2 is FQNNGV. CDR3 length: 16 amino acids. The chain's CDR3 is CASRKQTGGAPDTQYF. The CDR3 coding sequence is TGTGCCAGCAGGAAACAGACCGGTGGCGCGCCGGATACGCAGTATTTT.

The CDR3 DNA sequence: TGTGCCAGCAGCTTAGCCTGGACAGAACAACAGGCCCGAACCGGGGAGCTGTTTTTT. Its translation: CASSLAWTEQQARTGELFF. The chain is built from TRBV13 and TRBJ2-2; D is possibly TRBD1 (6 bases). This CDR3 spans 19 amino acids. CDR1 is PRHDT and CDR2 is FYEKMQ in the germline V gene (reference sequence). The V end was cut by 1 base, the J end by 5 bases, with 23 bases between.

The rearrangement joins TRBV19 to TRBJ2-7; TRBD2 matches at 7 bases. This CDR3 is 13 amino acids long. Germline CDR1 LNHDA, CDR2 SQIVND (reference sequence). V shed 5 bases, J shed 9 bases, and the junction held 10 bases outside the gene matches. CDR3 coding DNA: TGTGCCAGTAGTCCCACTAGCGAGACGGGGCAGTACTTC. Its protein product is CASSPTSETGQYF. The variable domain in full, completed from reference TRBV19 and TRBJ2-7, reads DGGITQSPKYLFRKEGQNVTLSCEQNLNHDAMYWYRQDPGQGLRLIYYSQIVNDFQKGDIAEGYSVSREKKESFPLTVTSAQKNPTAFYLCASSPTSETGQYFGPGTRLTVT.

This clone appeared a single time. The J gene is TRBJ1-2, the V gene TRBV6-5, with TRBD1 matching over 9 bases. The CDR3 extends over 15 amino acids. The J segment lost 4 bases and the V segment lost 0 bases, leaving 3 bases of the junction unmatched. Germline values: CDR1 MNHEY, CDR2 SVGAGI. CDR3 region: CASSYSDRGFYGYTF. For the CDR3, the DNA is TGTGCCAGCAGTTACTCAGACAGGGGGTTCTATGGCTACACCTTC.

The V and J genes are TRBV7-6 and TRBJ1-6, with D unresolved. Deletions cut 0 bases from V and 5 bases from J, with 5 bases between. The germline gives CDR1 SGHVS, CDR2 FNYEAQ. This CDR3 has 14 amino acids. The CDR3 loop reads CASSLARHNSPLHF. The CDR3, as DNA: TGTGCCAGCAGCTTAGCCAGGCATAATTCACCCCTCCACTTT.

This clone appeared a single time. The chain employs TRBV10-1 and TRBJ1-5, with a possible D match to TRBD1 (6 bases). The CDR3 has 14 residues. With 7 bases removed from V and 6 bases from J, the gap between germline ends came to 16 bases. The V gene's germline CDR1 is WNHNN and CDR2 SYGVQD (reference sequence). CDR3 in DNA: TGCGCCAGCATTGGGACAAAGGACTCTCAGCCCCAGCATTTT. Protein: CASIGTKDSQPQHF.

This clone was seen only a few times. The V and J genes are TRBV7-2 and TRBJ1-2, with 8 bases fitting TRBD1. From germline, CDR1 is SGHTA and CDR2 FQGNSA. The CDR3 is 13 amino acids. The V and J ends lost 4 bases and 8 bases, in that order; junction bases with no gene match: 6. CDR3 protein: CASSSRTGKGYTF. CDR3 in DNA: TGTGCCAGCAGCTCAAGGACAGGGAAAGGCTACACCTTC.

This chain joins TRBV4-2 and TRBJ2-3, with TRBD2 identical over 10 bases. The J segment lost 5 bases and the V segment lost 1 base, leaving 6 bases of the junction unmatched. The germline gives CDR1 LGHNA, CDR2 YNFKEQ. This CDR3 is 16 amino acids long. CDR3 sequence reads: CASSQGSSGGQDTQYF. CDR3 coding DNA: TGTGCCAGCAGCCAAGGATCTAGCGGGGGCCAAGATACGCAGTATTTT.

V and J are TRBV28 and TRBJ2-1, with 8 bases matching TRBD1. This CDR3 is built from 15 residues. With 6 bases clipped from V and 3 bases from J, the junction kept 7 bases outside the gene matches. Germline CDR1 MDHEN, CDR2 SYDVKM. CDR3 sequence reads: CASRPDRGLYNEQFF. In nucleotides, the CDR3 is TGTGCCAGCAGGCCCGACAGGGGACTCTACAATGAGCAGTTCTTC.

This chain joins TRBV28 and TRBJ1-3; perhaps TRBD1 as D (5 bases). Germline-derived CDR1 and CDR2 are MDHEN and SYDVKM. V lost 6 bases to trimming and J lost 1 base, with 16 bases between them. The CDR3 has 16 residues. The CDR3 loop reads CASSPTGGTSGNTIYF. The CDR3 DNA reads TGTGCCAGCAGCCCCACGGGGGGAACTTCTGGAAACACCATATATTTT.

The chain is built from TRBV27 and TRBJ1-1; D possibly corresponds to TRBD1 (6 bases). The V and J ends lost 5 bases and 1 base respectively, with 20 bases between them. The CDR3 has 17 amino acids. Germline-derived CDR1 and CDR2 are MNHEY and SMNVEV (reference sequence). For the CDR3, the DNA is TGTGCCAGCAGTCCAAGAGGGGGGGGAGCACGGAACACTGAAGCTTTCTTT. This codes for CASSPRGGGARNTEAFF.

The chain uses TRBV13 and TRBJ2-5; 9 nucleotides agree with TRBD2. This CDR3 has 16 residues. The germline V gene has CDR1 PRHDT and CDR2 FYEKMQ (reference sequence). J lost 2 bases, V lost 5 bases, and 9 bases had no gene match. The CDR3, as DNA: TGTGCCAGCAGCAGTTTTCGACTAGCGGATCAAGAGACCCAGTACTTC. It specifies CASSSFRLADQETQYF.

This chain joins TRBV11-3 and TRBJ1-3; maybe TRBD1 (6 bases). This CDR3 region has 15 residues. Germline CDR1 reads SGHNT; CDR2 reads YENEEA. V shed 8 bases and J shed 0 bases, with 14 bases lying between them. This chain's CDR3 is CASSGQGYSGNTIYF. CDR3 nucleotides: TGTGCCAGCTCCGGTCAGGGGTACTCTGGAAACACCATATATTTT.

The chain recombines TRBV6-2 or TRBV6-3 with TRBJ1-5; 10 nucleotides match TRBD1. This CDR3 is built from 20 residues. With 0 bases clipped from V and 1 base from J, the junction kept 12 bases outside the gene matches. Germline V gene lookup returns CDR1 MNHEY and CDR2 SVGEGT. The CDR3 sequence: CASSYSPRQGAIGSNQPQHF. In DNA form, the CDR3 reads TGTGCCAGCAGTTACTCCCCCCGACAGGGGGCAATTGGAAGCAATCAGCCCCAGCATTTT.

V and J are TRBV7-2 and TRBJ2-5, with D tentatively TRBD1 (6 bases). This CDR3 is 15 amino acids long. The V end was cut by 0 bases, the J end by 5 bases, with 13 bases between. CDR1 is SGHTA and CDR2 is FQGNSA in the germline V gene. Here the CDR3 reads CASSLAARGRETQYF. The CDR3 DNA reads TGTGCCAGCAGCTTAGCGGCCAGGGGACGGGAGACCCAGTACTTC. Based on the CDR3 plus reference TRBV7-2 and TRBJ2-5, the full variable domain is GAGVSQSPSNKVTEKGKDVELRCDPISGHTALYWYRQSLGQGLEFLIYFQGNSAPDKSGLPSDRFSAERTGGSVSTLTIQRTQQEDSAVYLCASSLAARGRETQYFGPGTRLLVL.

The chain uses TRBV7-9 and TRBJ2-1, with 8 nucleotides matching TRBD1. V was pared by 1 base and J by 6 bases, with 5 bases of the junction left unmatched. The CDR3 has 15 residues. The germline V gene has CDR1 SEHNR and CDR2 FQNEAQ (reference sequence). The CDR3 nucleotides read TGTGCCAGCAGCTTAGGACAGGGGATCGGCAATGAGCAGTTCTTC. This encodes CASSLGQGIGNEQFF. The entire variable domain, with the rest obtained from reference TRBV7-9 and TRBJ2-1, is as follows: DTGVSQNPRHKITKRGQNVTFRCDPISEHNRLYWYRQTLGQGPEFLTYFQNEAQLEKSRLLSDRFSAERPKGSFSTLEIQRTEQGDSAMYLCASSLGQGIGNEQFFGPGTRLTVL.

The chain recombines TRBV19 with TRBJ2-5, with 7 bases matching TRBD1. The CDR3 totals 14 residues. V lost 3 bases, J lost 5 bases, and 6 bases stayed unmatched. Per the germline V gene, CDR1 is LNHDA and CDR2 is SQIVND (reference sequence). The CDR3 sequence is CASSIQGVGETQYF. The CDR3 nucleotides are TGTGCCAGTAGTATTCAGGGGGTAGGGGAGACCCAGTACTTC.

This clone was observed a few times. The rearrangement uses TRBV6-5 and TRBJ1-1; D not resolved. The V and J ends lost 2 bases and 0 bases respectively, with 7 bases between them. The CDR3 sequence is 14 residues long. CDR1 MNHEY and CDR2 SVGAGI come from the germline V gene. Written as DNA, the CDR3 is TGTGCCAGCAGTTACGGGCGTCTGAACACTGAAGCTTTCTTT. Translating gives CASSYGRLNTEAFF.

The rearrangement uses TRBV9 and TRBJ2-5; TRBD1 matches at 9 bases. V gave up 0 bases and J gave up 3 bases; unmatched junction bases: 6. The CDR3 runs 16 residues. Germline CDR1 reads SGDLS; CDR2 reads YYNGEE. In nucleotides, the CDR3 is TGTGCCAGCAGCGTAGACGGTGGGACAGGGAAAGAGACCCAGTACTTC. Translated, it gives CASSVDGGTGKETQYF. The variable domain in full, completed from reference TRBV9 and TRBJ2-5, reads DSGVTQTPKHLITATGQRVTLRCSPRSGDLSVYWYQQSLDQGLQFLIQYYNGEERAKGNILERFSAQQFPDLHSELNLSSLELGDSALYFCASSVDGGTGKETQYFGPGTRLLVL.

The chain links TRBV14 to TRBJ1-1; 8 bases are shared with TRBD1. This CDR3 is built from 15 residues. Trimming took 5 bases from V and 4 from J; bases not matched to a gene: 9. Germline lookup yields CDR1 SGHDN and CDR2 FVKESK. The CDR3 nucleotides read TGTGCCAGCAGCTTCGAGGCAGGGGGCGGCACTGAAGCTTTCTTT. Translating it yields CASSFEAGGGTEAFF.

The gene calls are TRBV6-5 and TRBJ2-5; 10 nucleotides agree with TRBD2. This CDR3 contains 13 residues. Germline CDR1 reads MNHEY; CDR2 reads SVGAGI. Trimming cost V 6 bases and J 4 bases; bases outside gene matches: 2. CDR3 region: CASRLAGTETQYF. CDR3 coding DNA: TGTGCCAGCAGACTAGCGGGGACAGAGACCCAGTACTTC.

The chain carries TRBV7-2 and TRBJ2-5, with 11 nucleotides matching TRBD2. Losses at the gene ends were 7 bases for V and 1 base for J; bases not matched to a gene: 17. The CDR3 contains 19 residues. The germline gives CDR1 SGHTA, CDR2 FQGNSA. As DNA, the CDR3 is TGTGCCAGCACCTCCTTCGGACTAGCGGGCCTCGGTAGCCAAGAGACCCAGTACTTC. Translating gives CASTSFGLAGLGSQETQYF.